The 18 T cell receptor beta chains reported below all come from one sample, sequenced in a study of intratumoral heterogeneity in liver cancer. The library was made by the immunoSEQ multiplex PCR assay. Entries here come from immuneACCESS through TCRdb and include only in-frame sequences with V and J called. Some clones fail to appear in such tables; in the studies checked, an unresolved V gene covers under half of the shortfall, and the cause of the remainder is unknown. Recorded for this sample are about 20,000 clones; about two thirds of them occurred a single time. The ten biggest clones cover approximately 18% of the sample. This specimen consisted of tumor-adjacent normal tissue, obtained before any cancer treatment. The receptors originated from a woman aged 70-85 years with hepatocellular carcinoma.

V is TRBV10-2 and J is TRBJ2-7, with 7 bases matching TRBD1. This CDR3 has 14 residues. The junction had 6 bases not matched to a gene; V was cut back by 7 bases and J by 0 bases. Germline V gene lookup returns CDR1 WSHSY and CDR2 SAAADI. CDR3 DNA sequence: TGCGCCAGCATCGACAGGGTGCACTCCTACGAGCAGTACTTC. It specifies CASIDRVHSYEQYF.

The CDR3 nucleotides read TGTGCCAGCAGTTTACGCAGAGCGAATGAGCAGTTCTTC. Translating gives CASSLRRANEQFF. The chain combines TRBV12-3 or TRBV12-4 with TRBJ2-1; D gene unclear. The germline V and J ends were trimmed by 2 bases and 7 bases, with 9 bases remaining between them. The CDR3 has 13 amino acids.

J is TRBJ1-1 and V is TRBV9; TRBD1 matches 7 bases. Germline V CDR1 and CDR2: SGDLS, YYNGEE. The V and J ends lost 4 bases and 7 bases, in that order; junction bases with no gene match: 7. The CDR3 covers 13 residues. The CDR3: CASSPDRVGEAFF. The CDR3 coding sequence is TGTGCCAGCAGCCCAGACAGGGTCGGTGAAGCTTTCTTT.

This clone has more than one count but fewer than ten. The chain combines TRBV3-1 (or the pseudogene TRBV3-2) with TRBJ2-1; perhaps TRBD2 as D (7 bases). V shed 4 bases and J shed 6 bases, with 13 bases lying between them. In germline, CDR1 is LGHDT, CDR2 YNNKEL (reference sequence). The CDR3 runs 14 residues. CDR3 in DNA: TGTGCCAGCAGCCCTGGGAGGGGGGGCAATGAGCAGTTCTTC. Its protein product is CASSPGRGGNEQFF.

The V and J genes are TRBV19 and TRBJ1-1, with unresolved D. V was trimmed by 5 bases and J by 0 bases, leaving 10 bases between them. Germline CDR1 is LNHDA and CDR2 is SQIVND (reference sequence). This CDR3 is 14 amino acids long. Here the CDR3 reads CASSPLGLNTEAFF. The CDR3 nucleotides read TGTGCCAGTAGTCCTCTTGGGCTGAACACTGAAGCTTTCTTT.

The rearrangement uses TRBV5-6 and TRBJ1-1, with D perhaps matching TRBD1 (6 bases). The CDR3 sequence is 13 residues long. The V end was cut by 4 bases, the J end by 4 bases, with 11 bases between. Germline-derived CDR1 and CDR2 are SGHDT and YYEEEE. The CDR3 region is CASSTGQSTEAFF. The DNA for the CDR3 is TGTGCCAGCAGCACCGGACAGAGCACTGAAGCTTTCTTT.

This clone was counted between two and nine times. The rearrangement joins TRBV2 to TRBJ2-1; TRBD2 is a possible D gene (6 bases). Germline-derived CDR1 and CDR2 are SNHLY and FYNNEI. The V gene lost 4 bases and the J gene lost 0 bases, with 10 bases spanning the gap. CDR3 length equals 15 residues. CDR3 in amino acids: CASSGVADSYNEQFF. The CDR3 region has the DNA TGTGCCAGCAGTGGTGTAGCGGACTCCTACAATGAGCAGTTCTTC. The whole variable domain, remainder taken from reference TRBV2 and TRBJ2-1, is EPEVTQTPSHQVTQMGQEVILRCVPISNHLYFYWYRQILGQKVEFLVSFYNNEISEKSEIFDDQFSVERPDGSNFTLKIRSTKLEDSAMYFCASSGVADSYNEQFFGPGTRLTVL.

The chain employs TRBV30 and TRBJ2-3; perhaps TRBD2 as D (6 bases). Trimming removed 0 bases at V and 9 bases at J, with 10 bases between. CDR3 size: 12 residues. CDR1 is GTSNPN and CDR2 is SVGIG in the germline V gene (reference sequence). The CDR3 sequence is CAWSVQAGTQYF. In DNA, the CDR3 is TGTGCCTGGAGTGTACAGGCGGGAACGCAGTATTTT.

The genes are TRBV5-5 and TRBJ2-5; TRBD1 matches at 8 bases. Germline loops: CDR1 SGHKS, CDR2 YYEKEE (reference sequence). The CDR3 has 15 amino acids. Trimming at V came to 4 bases and at J to 5 bases, leaving 10 bases not matched to a gene. CDR3 amino acids: CASSPGTGSTETQYF. The CDR3 DNA reads as TGTGCCAGCAGCCCCGGGACAGGCTCGACGGAGACCCAGTACTTC.

This chain uses TRBV5-1 with TRBJ2-7; D possibly corresponds to TRBD1 (6 bases). V dropped 1 base and J dropped 5 bases, with 10 bases sitting between them. Germline-derived CDR1 and CDR2 are SGHRS and YFSETQ. The CDR3 spans 13 residues. The DNA of the CDR3 is TGCGCCAGCAGCTTGCTCAGGGGTGACGAGCAGTACTTC. It encodes CASSLLRGDEQYF.

This clone turned up a few times. The chain is built from TRBV6-5 and TRBJ1-2; D is unclear. V was pared by 11 bases and J by 4 bases, with 14 bases between. This CDR3 contains 12 residues. Germline CDR1 and CDR2: MNHEY and SVGAGI. CDR3 sequence: CAAGGSFYGYTF. CDR3 nucleotide sequence: TGTGCCGCGGGAGGGAGTTTCTATGGCTACACCTTC.

The rearrangement joins TRBV7-9 to TRBJ1-1, with D unclear. Per the germline V gene, CDR1 is SEHNR and CDR2 is FQNEAQ (reference sequence). Trimming took off 4 bases at V and 0 bases at J, with 12 bases between the two ends. The CDR3 loop spans 15 amino acids. The CDR3 DNA sequence: TGTGCCAGCAGCTACTCCTTGCCGTTGAACACTGAAGCTTTCTTT. It is translated as CASSYSLPLNTEAFF.

The J gene is TRBJ2-2, the V gene TRBV19, with 8 positions matching TRBD2. Unmatched junction bases numbered 3, after V lost 5 bases and J lost 1 base. Germline V CDR1 and CDR2: LNHDA, SQIVND (reference sequence). The CDR3 has 15 residues. The DNA for the CDR3 is TGTGCCAGTAGTTCCACTAGCGGGAACACCGGGGAGCTGTTTTTT. It specifies CASSSTSGNTGELFF.

The V gene is TRBV20-1, the J gene TRBJ1-1; possible D gene TRBD1, 5 bases. Deletions cut 3 bases from V and 1 base from J, with 18 bases between. There are 16 residues in the CDR3. Germline-derived CDR1 and CDR2 are DFQATT and SNEGSKA (reference sequence). The CDR3 is CSASGQGSGGNTEAFF. The CDR3 DNA reads TGCAGTGCTAGTGGTCAGGGCTCCGGGGGGAACACTGAAGCTTTCTTT.

The table lists this clone with a few counts. This chain uses TRBV5-1 with TRBJ2-2; possibly TRBD1 or TRBD2 for D (5 bases each). V dropped 4 bases and J dropped 3 bases, with 7 bases sitting between them. Germline assignment: CDR1 SGHRS and CDR2 YFSETQ. The CDR3 has 13 amino acids. For the CDR3, the DNA is TGCGCCAGCAGCGGGGGATACACCGGGGAGCTGTTTTTT. Protein sequence: CASSGGYTGELFF.

In its sample, this clone was seen a few times. The V gene is TRBV19, the J gene TRBJ1-1; D unresolved. The V and J ends lost 2 bases and 4 bases respectively, with 8 bases between them. The CDR3 is made up of 13 amino acids. Germline CDR1 is LNHDA and CDR2 is SQIVND (reference sequence). The DNA of the CDR3 is TGTGCCAGTAGTATACTCGTCGGCACTGAAGCTTTCTTT. The encoded protein is CASSILVGTEAFF. The variable domain in full, with the rest retrieved from reference TRBV19 and TRBJ1-1, is DGGITQSPKYLFRKEGQNVTLSCEQNLNHDAMYWYRQDPGQGLRLIYYSQIVNDFQKGDIAEGYSVSREKKESFPLTVTSAQKNPTAFYLCASSILVGTEAFFGQGTRLTVV.

This chain uses TRBV24-1 with TRBJ2-1; 8 bases fit TRBD1. V shed 1 base and J 8 bases; nucleotides not matched to a gene: 9. The CDR3 spans 16 residues. Germline V lookup: CDR1 KGHDR, CDR2 SFDVKD. The CDR3 loop is CATSDFGRGPSDEQFF. The CDR3 bases are TGTGCCACCAGTGATTTTGGCAGGGGGCCCTCCGATGAGCAGTTCTTC.

The chain recombines TRBV5-1 with TRBJ2-2; D is unresolved. Between the trimmed V and J ends, which lost 1 base and 7 bases, there was a span of 26 bases. This CDR3 contains 19 residues. In germline, CDR1 is SGHRS, CDR2 YFSETQ. The chain's CDR3 is CASSLPPPGTEVANGELFF. In nucleotides, the CDR3 is TGCGCCAGCAGCTTGCCCCCGCCAGGCACCGAGGTTGCCAACGGGGAGCTGTTTTTT.